The source of this T cell receptor (beta chain) is a study of blood T cell repertoires in COVID-19. Across the study: COVID-19 samples from acute and convalescent phases originated in the United States, Italy and Spain. T cells, B-cell-depleted T cells, or PBMCs provided the cDNA or gDNA that served as material.

Sequencing was performed with immunoSEQ multiplex PCR; in TCRdb, only in-frame clones are kept and a portion is missing. The table shows a few hundred thousand clones, with roughly 90% occurring only once. Seattle enrolled patients during active infection and tracked them longitudinally. The receptor comes from a woman in her twenties or thirties with COVID-19, enrolled during active disease. Sequenced: peripheral blood.

The CDR3 here is CASSLSGDTEAFF. As DNA, the CDR3 is TGTGCCAGCAGCTTAAGCGGGGACACTGAAGCTTTCTTT. V usage is TRBV7-3 and J usage is TRBJ1-1; D is undetermined. The V and J ends lost 1 base and 3 bases respectively, with 6 bases between them. The CDR3 spans 13 residues. Per germline, CDR1 SGHTA and CDR2 FQGTGA. The full variable domain, rest sourced from reference TRBV7-3 and TRBJ1-1, is GAGVSQTPSNKVTEKGKYVELRCDPISGHTALYWYRQSLGQGPEFLIYFQGTGAADDSGLPNDRFFAVRPEGSVSTLKIQRTERGDSAVYLCASSLSGDTEAFFGQGTRLTVV.